The 20 T cell receptor beta chains below were found in one sample sequenced in a study of cytomegalovirus exposure and HLA in healthy donors. This PCR relied on a set of 60 Vbeta primers and 13 Jbeta primers. Measured with immunoSEQ multiplex PCR; TCRdb has only the in-frame clones, and not every one. This sample yields about 190,000 clones, of which over 70% are seen a single time; less than 4.5% belongs to the top ten. Sequencing was performed on PBMCs. These receptors came from a man in his forties or fifties in good health and CMV-seronegative.

As concerns this clone: At one end the junction does not follow the germline gene, possibly because of a read error. The chain links TRBV7-9 to TRBJ1-2, with 7 bases matching TRBD1. Germline V lookup: CDR1 SEHNR, CDR2 FQNEAQ (reference sequence). There are 15 residues in the CDR3. The CDR3 spells CSSSLDRVTNYGYTF. The CDR3 bases are TGTTCCAGCAGCCTCGACAGGGTTACTAACTATGGCTACACCTTC.

The rearrangement links TRBV18 to TRBJ1-5, with 7 bases fitting TRBD1. Germline V gives CDR1 KGHSH, CDR2 LQKENI. This CDR3 is built from 14 residues. V shed 3 bases and J 11 bases; nucleotides not matched to a gene: 10. Here the CDR3 reads CASSPGTAGGTQHF. In DNA, the CDR3 is TGTGCCAGCTCACCCGGGACAGCCGGAGGGACCCAGCATTTT. The full variable domain, in which reference TRBV18 and TRBJ1-5 provide the parts outside the CDR3, is NAGVMQNPRHLVRRRGQEARLRCSPMKGHSHVYWYRQLPEEGLKFMVYLQKENIIDESGMPKERFSAEFPKEGPSILRIQQVVRGDSAAYFCASSPGTAGGTQHFGDGTRLSIL.

Regarding this clone: Relative to the germline gene, one junction end is altered; a read error may explain this. V and J are TRBV5-5 and TRBJ1-1; D possibly corresponds to TRBD1 (6 bases). The CDR3 covers 15 residues. From germline, CDR1 is SGHKS and CDR2 YYEKEE (reference sequence). CDR3 in DNA: TGTGCCAGCAGCTCACGTTCTACTGGGGACACTGAGGCTTTCTTT. Translated: CASSSRSTGDTEAFF.

The chain has TRBV19 and TRBJ1-2; TRBD1 might be the D (5 bases). This CDR3 region has 12 residues. Trimming cost V 5 bases and J 7 bases, with 11 bases left between them. Per the germline V gene, CDR1 is LNHDA and CDR2 is SQIVND (reference sequence). The CDR3 loop is CASSRGDRGYTF. The CDR3 nucleotides are TGTGCCAGTAGTCGGGGGGACCGTGGCTACACCTTC.

Only a few counts were recorded for this clone. The J gene is TRBJ2-7, the V gene TRBV6-5; D is uncertain. The CDR3 is made up of 15 amino acids. V lost 6 bases and J 4 bases, leaving 19 bases between the germline ends. CDR1 is MNHEY and CDR2 is SVGAGI in the germline V gene. CDR3 in amino acids: CASSPLLVQSYEQYF. CDR3 coding DNA: TGTGCCAGCAGCCCGTTGCTAGTCCAAAGTTACGAGCAGTACTTC.

This clone was counted once. The gene calls are TRBV10-3 and TRBJ1-5; 12 nucleotides line up with TRBD1. CDR1 and CDR2 from the germline V gene are ENHRY and SYGVKD. CDR3 size: 14 residues. V was clipped by 6 bases and J by 7 bases; unmatched bases: 4. CDR3 in amino acids: CAISPGQGAQPQHF. Written as DNA, the CDR3 is TGTGCCATCAGCCCGGGACAGGGGGCGCAGCCCCAGCATTTT.

This clone appeared once. V is TRBV19 and J is TRBJ1-5; TRBD1 agrees at 7 bases. The V gene end was trimmed by 4 bases and the J gene end by 2 bases; junction bases not matched to a gene: 11. CDR3 length: 17 residues. Germline V gives CDR1 LNHDA, CDR2 SQIVND (reference sequence). Here the CDR3 reads CASSRAHGQDGNQPQHF. The CDR3 bases are TGTGCCAGTAGTAGGGCCCATGGACAGGATGGCAATCAGCCCCAGCATTTT. Drawing the rest from reference TRBV19 and TRBJ1-5, the complete variable domain is DGGITQSPKYLFRKEGQNVTLSCEQNLNHDAMYWYRQDPGQGLRLIYYSQIVNDFQKGDIAEGYSVSREKKESFPLTVTSAQKNPTAFYLCASSRAHGQDGNQPQHFGDGTRLSIL.

The chain links TRBV30 to TRBJ1-5; D not resolved. Germline CDR1 GTSNPN, CDR2 SVGIG (reference sequence). V was shortened by 2 bases and J by 7 bases, with 12 bases between the two germline ends. This CDR3 spans 13 amino acids. The CDR3 bases are TGTGCCTGGAGTCCCTCCGCGAACCAGCCCCAGCATTTT. This encodes CAWSPSANQPQHF.

The rearrangement links TRBV9 to TRBJ2-2; D is ambiguous. This CDR3 is built from 14 residues. Trimming pared 5 bases from V and 1 base from J, leaving 9 bases between. Germline lookup yields CDR1 SGDLS and CDR2 YYNGEE. The CDR3 DNA reads TGTGCCAGCAGTCGAACCGGGAACACCGGGGAGCTGTTTTTT. It yields the protein CASSRTGNTGELFF.

The V gene is TRBV7-2, the J gene TRBJ2-7; D is perhaps TRBD1 (5 bases). Germline CDR1 SGHTA, CDR2 FQGNSA. Trimming removed 4 bases from V and 0 bases from J, with 7 bases in between. The CDR3 contains 13 residues. The CDR3 loop reads CASSSQGSYEQYF. CDR3 bases: TGTGCCAGCAGCTCCCAGGGCTCCTACGAGCAGTACTTC.

The chain carries TRBV14 and TRBJ2-6; D is unclear. The V end lost 5 bases, the J end lost 3 bases, and 5 bases lay between the germline ends. Germline loops: CDR1 SGHDN, CDR2 FVKESK. The length of the CDR3 is 13 residues. The CDR3, as DNA: TGTGCCAGCAGCAGGAGTGGGGCCAACGTCCTGACTTTC. Amino acids: CASSRSGANVLTF.

The chain has TRBV27 and TRBJ2-2; possibly TRBD2 for D (7 bases). V was trimmed by 2 bases and J by 7 bases, leaving 14 bases between them. This CDR3 is 15 amino acids long. Per the germline V gene, CDR1 is MNHEY and CDR2 is SMNVEV (reference sequence). The CDR3 DNA is TGTGCCAGCAGTTTAGGAGGGGGGGCGGTCGGGGAGCTGTTTTTT. It translates to CASSLGGGAVGELFF.

The CDR3 DNA is TGTGCCAGCAACCCGGGGAGGTCCTACGAGCAGTACTTC. Its protein product is CASNPGRSYEQYF. The chain carries TRBV6-1 and TRBJ2-7, with a possible D match to TRBD2 (6 bases). This CDR3 spans 13 amino acids. V lost 7 bases to trimming and J lost 1 base, with 11 bases between them. Germline CDR1 and CDR2: MNHNS and SASEGT.

This rearrangement joins TRBV7-9 to TRBJ2-1, with D perhaps TRBD2 (7 bases). Deletions cut 5 bases from V and 5 bases from J, with 16 bases between. The germline CDR1 and CDR2 sequences are SEHNR and FQNEAQ (reference sequence). The CDR3 totals 15 residues. The CDR3 DNA is TGTGCCAGCAGCCGCGTGGGGGGGGCAGACAATGAGCAGTTCTTC. Translating it yields CASSRVGGADNEQFF.

The chain carries TRBV7-8 and TRBJ1-5; TRBD1 might be the D (5 bases). The germline V gene has CDR1 SGHVS and CDR2 FQNEAQ. With 5 bases removed from V and 4 bases from J, the gap between germline ends came to 18 bases. The CDR3 is 16 residues long. This CDR3 is CASSVWEGVANQPQHF. Here the CDR3 DNA reads TGTGCCAGCAGCGTGTGGGAAGGGGTCGCGAATCAGCCCCAGCATTTT.

The chain carries TRBV4-1 and TRBJ1-2; TRBD1 is a possible D gene (5 bases). Trimming removed 0 bases at V and 5 bases at J, with 10 bases between. Looked up from germline, CDR1 is MGHRA and CDR2 is YSYEKL. There are 14 residues in the CDR3. This CDR3 is CASSQDKGSYGYTF. The CDR3 bases are TGCGCCAGCAGCCAAGATAAGGGGTCGTATGGCTACACCTTC.

V is TRBV9 and J is TRBJ2-6, with 7 bases aligning to TRBD1. The CDR3 runs 18 residues. Germline CDR1 reads SGDLS; CDR2 reads YYNGEE. The trim removed 3 bases at V and 0 bases at J, leaving 9 bases unmatched. CDR3 residues: CASSENRDSYSGANVLTF. CDR3 DNA sequence: TGTGCCAGCAGCGAGAACCGGGACAGCTACTCTGGGGCCAACGTCCTGACTTTC.

Of note for this clone: Relative to the germline gene, one junction end is altered; a read error may explain this. The chain recombines TRBV7-9 with TRBJ2-3, with TRBD2 identical over 10 bases. The germline V gene encodes CDR1 SEHNR and CDR2 FQNEAQ (reference sequence). CDR3 length: 15 residues. The CDR3 DNA reads TGTTCCAGCAGCGCAACTAGCGGGATCTGGGATACGCAGTATTTT. It yields the protein CSSSATSGIWDTQYF.

This clone has only one observation. The chain links TRBV16 to TRBJ2-7, with D unclear. The CDR3 contains 13 residues. Germline values: CDR1 KGHSY, CDR2 FQNENV. Trimming took 4 bases from V and 0 from J, leaving 7 bases between them. CDR3 protein: CASSPDTSYEQYF. The CDR3 coding sequence is TGTGCCAGCAGCCCCGACACCTCCTACGAGCAGTACTTC.

This chain uses TRBV5-1 with TRBJ2-3, with a weak D call TRBD1 (6 bases). V lost 0 bases, J lost 5 bases, and 10 bases lay in between. CDR1 is SGHRS and CDR2 is YFSETQ in the germline V gene. The CDR3 consists of 14 residues. Here the CDR3 DNA reads TGCGCCAGCAGCTTGGGGGGGCGAGGAGATACGCAGTATTTT. As protein: CASSLGGRGDTQYF.